The present TCR beta chain was sequenced within a study of T cell repertoires in cytomegalovirus infection. TCRdb processed the reads anew with MiXCR; each CDR3 protein has one entry. Found here are about 830,000 distinct CDR3 sequences, 32% of them singletons; the top ten hold 9.5% to 15%. The CDR3 extends over 14 amino acids. Deletions cut 1 base from V and 1 base from J, with 5 bases between. This clonotype showed up just a few times. Antigen: not known. This TCR was recovered from a human donor in good health (CMV status not recorded). Some clones in this sample may be carry-over from other donors' samples. The chain joins TRBV12-3 or TRBV12-4 to TRBJ1-3; D unresolved. Specimen: cultured CD8+ T cells from PBMCs, collected from culture after CMV antigen stimulation. For the CDR3, the DNA is TGTGCCAGCAGTTTAGGTGAATCTGGAAACACCATATATTTT. Its translation: CASSLGESGNTIYF.